This T cell receptor (beta chain) was obtained from a study of technical replicates of blood from a few donors. Using immunoSEQ multiplex PCR, the repertoire was profiled, and TCRdb retains in-frame clones only, with some absent. The sample records just over 15,000 clones, over 70% being singletons. CDR3 length: 14 amino acids. Trimming at V came to 4 bases and at J to 2 bases, leaving 8 bases not matched to a gene. Germline CDR1 reads GTSNPN; CDR2 reads SVGIG (reference sequence). V usage is TRBV30 and J usage is TRBJ2-7; TRBD2 matches 7 bases. This TCR came from a human donor in good health. Input material: PBMCs. The CDR3 is CAWTMAGVTYEQYF. The CDR3 nucleotides are TGTGCCTGGACTATGGCGGGGGTTACCTACGAGCAGTACTTC.